Each of the 11 T cell receptor beta chains below was sequenced from the same sample in a study of T cell repertoires in cytomegalovirus infection. No antigen has been identified for these receptors. TCRdb itself ran the reads through MiXCR, one entry per CDR3 protein. Of around 710,000 distinct CDR3 sequences in the sample, about 27% were seen once. The material sequenced was cultured CD8+ T cells from PBMCs, taken from culture after CMV antigen stimulation. The receptors stem from a human donor in good health (CMV status not recorded). Some clones in this sample may be carry-over from other donors' samples.

The V call is TRBV14, the J call TRBJ2-2, with 9 bases matching TRBD1. Germline V gene data show CDR1 as SGHDN and CDR2 as FVKESK. With 0 bases clipped from V and 7 bases from J, the junction kept 12 bases outside the gene matches. There are 18 residues in the CDR3. This CDR3 reads CASSQDRTGTGSIGELFF. DNA of the CDR3: TGTGCCAGCAGCCAAGACCGCACCGGGACAGGGAGTATCGGGGAGCTGTTTTTT.

The rearrangement joins TRBV7-9 to TRBJ2-2; D not certain. The CDR3 has 16 residues. V shed 2 bases and J shed 0 bases, with 10 bases lying between them. Germline-derived CDR1 and CDR2 are SEHNR and FQNEAQ (reference sequence). CDR3 loop: CASSLTENANTGELFF. The DNA for the CDR3 is TGTGCCAGCAGCTTAACAGAAAACGCGAACACCGGGGAGCTGTTTTTT.

The rearrangement joins TRBV6-1 to TRBJ1-1, with D hard to call. The CDR3 spans 12 residues. Trimming pared 6 bases from V and 3 bases from J, leaving 8 bases between. Looked up from germline, CDR1 is MNHNS and CDR2 is SASEGT. This CDR3 reads CASRRWDTEAFF. CDR3 sequence (DNA): TGTGCCAGCAGGAGGTGGGACACTGAAGCTTTCTTT.

This clonotype was recorded a few times. The chain has TRBV7-9 and TRBJ1-4; D is ambiguous. V was clipped by 4 bases and J by 7 bases, with 13 bases between them. The CDR3 has 14 amino acids. Germline V CDR1 and CDR2: SEHNR, FQNEAQ (reference sequence). The CDR3 DNA is TGTGCCAGCAGCTATAACATGAAGACTGAAAAACTGTTTTTT. Amino acid sequence: CASSYNMKTEKLFF.

The chain recombines TRBV7-3 with TRBJ2-3, with TRBD1 matching over 11 bases. The ends lost 5 bases at V and 4 bases at J; junction bases unmatched: 11. CDR1 and CDR2 (germline): SGHTA, FQGTGA. This CDR3 contains 17 residues. The CDR3, as DNA: TGTGCCAGCAGCCACCGGGGCGGGGGACAGGGGGCAGATACGCAGTATTTT. Protein sequence: CASSHRGGGQGADTQYF.

The CDR3 DNA reads TGTGCCAGCAGATCCATAAGGGGCACGGGTGAAGCTTTCTTT. Encoded protein: CASRSIRGTGEAFF. This chain connects TRBV7-8 to TRBJ1-1; TRBD1 is a possible D gene (5 bases). The germline V gene has CDR1 SGHVS and CDR2 FQNEAQ. CDR3 size: 14 residues. V lost 6 bases and J 7 bases, leaving 18 bases between the germline ends. The complete variable domain, with remaining parts taken from reference TRBV7-8 and TRBJ1-1, reads GAGVSQSPRYKVAKRGQDVALRCDPISGHVSLFWYQQALGQGPEFLTYFQNEAQLDKSGLPSDRFFAERPEGSVSTLKIQRTQQEDSAVYLCASRSIRGTGEAFFGQGTRLTVV.

J is TRBJ2-5 and V is TRBV9; 7 bases map to TRBD1. This CDR3 contains 15 residues. Looked up from germline, CDR1 is SGDLS and CDR2 is YYNGEE. V shed 4 bases and J 5 bases; nucleotides not matched to a gene: 11. Here the CDR3 DNA reads TGTGCCAGCAGCCCCGGACAGGTCAGGGGGGAGACCCAGTACTTC. As protein: CASSPGQVRGETQYF.

The chain links TRBV6-2 or TRBV6-3 to TRBJ2-1; 8 bases line up with TRBD2. The length of the CDR3 is 15 residues. The germline V gene has CDR1 MNHEY and CDR2 SVGEGT. With 3 bases clipped from V and 5 bases from J, the junction kept 6 bases outside the gene matches. CDR3 region: CASSYYSGANNEQFF. CDR3 DNA: TGTGCCAGCAGTTATTATAGCGGGGCTAACAATGAGCAGTTCTTC.

The V gene is TRBV5-5, the J gene TRBJ1-4; D gene uncertain. The CDR3 extends over 14 amino acids. Germline V gene sequence: CDR1 SGHKS, CDR2 YYEKEE (reference sequence). Trimming shortened V by 4 bases and J by 11 bases, and 18 bases separated the two germline ends. The CDR3 sequence: CASSPYEDPGKLFF. As DNA, the CDR3 is TGTGCCAGCAGCCCATACGAGGACCCTGGGAAACTGTTTTTT.

This clonotype was found a few times. The chain uses TRBV7-2 and TRBJ2-1; 10 bases match TRBD2. Germline CDR1 is SGHTA and CDR2 is FQGNSA. The J segment lost 4 bases and the V segment lost 2 bases, leaving 8 bases of the junction unmatched. This CDR3 spans 17 amino acids. The CDR3 DNA reads TGTGCCAGCAGCTTAAATGCGGGGACTAGCGTTTACAATGAGCAGTTCTTC. Its protein is CASSLNAGTSVYNEQFF. The whole variable domain, filled in from reference TRBV7-2 and TRBJ2-1, reads GAGVSQSPSNKVTEKGKDVELRCDPISGHTALYWYRQSLGQGLEFLIYFQGNSAPDKSGLPSDRFSAERTGGSVSTLTIQRTQQEDSAVYLCASSLNAGTSVYNEQFFGPGTRLTVL.

The rearrangement uses TRBV7-9 and TRBJ2-7, with 10 positions matching TRBD1. The length of the CDR3 is 14 residues. V shed 4 bases, J shed 4 bases, and the junction held 4 bases outside the gene matches. Germline CDR1 SEHNR, CDR2 FQNEAQ (reference sequence). The CDR3 region is CASSWDRGQYEQYF. The CDR3 DNA sequence: TGTGCCAGCAGCTGGGACAGGGGACAGTACGAGCAGTACTTC.